These 20 T cell receptor beta chains originate from one sample sequenced in a study of blood T cell repertoires in COVID-19. Only in-frame clones appear in the TCRdb table, and some are missing; sequencing was by immunoSEQ multiplex PCR. The sample records a few hundred thousand clones, more than 85% being singletons. Specimen: PBMCs or T cells enriched from blood (not recorded which). These receptors all come from a woman under 40 who had recovered from COVID-19.

The chain links TRBV18 to TRBJ2-7; a possible D gene is TRBD1 (5 bases). V lost 0 bases and J 6 bases, leaving 15 bases between the germline ends. Germline V lookup: CDR1 KGHSH, CDR2 LQKENI. The CDR3 is 15 residues long. Here the CDR3 DNA reads TGTGCCAGCTCACCACCGAACAGGTATAGAGCCGAGCAGTACTTC. Its protein is CASSPPNRYRAEQYF.

This clone was recorded a few times. This chain uses TRBV9 with TRBJ1-3, with D possibly being TRBD1 (5 bases). The germline V and J ends were trimmed by 1 base and 0 bases, with 8 bases remaining between them. Germline values: CDR1 SGDLS, CDR2 YYNGEE. The CDR3 has 15 amino acids. The CDR3 DNA reads as TGTGCCAGCAGCGTAACGGGGGACTCTGGAAACACCATATATTTT. Its protein product is CASSVTGDSGNTIYF.

This clone appeared a few times. The rearrangement joins TRBV30 to TRBJ1-6; D may be TRBD1 (5 bases). V dropped 0 bases and J dropped 9 bases, with 15 bases sitting between them. CDR3 size: 15 residues. Germline CDR1 and CDR2: GTSNPN and SVGIG (reference sequence). CDR3 amino acids: CAWSVGAGRISPLHF. The CDR3 coding sequence is TGTGCCTGGAGTGTAGGTGCAGGGAGGATTTCACCCCTCCACTTT. The full variable domain, rest sourced from reference TRBV30 and TRBJ1-6, is SQTIHQWPATLVQPVGSPLSLECTVEGTSNPNLYWYRQAAGRGLQLLFYSVGIGQISSEVPQNLSASRPQDRQFILSSKKLLLSDSGFYLCAWSVGAGRISPLHFGNGTRLTVT.

This clone has a single count. The gene calls are TRBV6-2 or TRBV6-3 and TRBJ2-3; perhaps TRBD2 as D (6 bases). Germline loops: CDR1 MNHEY, CDR2 SVGEGT. This CDR3 comprises 16 residues. Trimming pared 2 bases from V and 0 bases from J, leaving 12 bases between. The CDR3 sequence is CASSYRTGESTDTQYF. The CDR3 DNA follows: TGTGCCAGCAGTTACCGGACGGGGGAGAGCACAGATACGCAGTATTTT.

V is TRBV6-2 or TRBV6-3 and J is TRBJ1-5, with D possibly matching TRBD1 (5 bases). The CDR3 spans 19 residues. Germline CDR1 MNHEY, CDR2 SVGEGT. Deletions cut 2 bases from V and 4 bases from J, with 24 bases between. The DNA of the CDR3 is TGTGCCAGCAGTTACACCACCGGACAATCGAAATTTACTAATCAGCCCCAGCATTTT. Amino acid sequence: CASSYTTGQSKFTNQPQHF.

The chain uses TRBV2 and TRBJ1-5; 8 bases agree with TRBD1. V shed 6 bases and J 9 bases; nucleotides not matched to a gene: 10. Germline CDR1 reads SNHLY; CDR2 reads FYNNEI. The length of the CDR3 is 14 residues. The CDR3: CASRPGTGVSPQHF. The CDR3 bases are TGTGCCAGCAGGCCGGGGACAGGTGTATCGCCCCAGCATTTT.

The rearrangement joins TRBV2 to TRBJ2-1, with 7 positions matching TRBD1. V lost 6 bases and J lost 7; bases outside the gene matches: 15. This CDR3 region has 16 residues. Germline CDR1 is SNHLY and CDR2 is FYNNEI. The CDR3 sequence: CASRVATQGTFNEQFF. CDR3 in DNA: TGTGCCAGCAGAGTAGCCACACAGGGGACGTTTAATGAGCAGTTCTTC. The full variable domain, in which reference TRBV2 and TRBJ2-1 provide the parts outside the CDR3, is EPEVTQTPSHQVTQMGQEVILRCVPISNHLYFYWYRQILGQKVEFLVSFYNNEISEKSEIFDDQFSVERPDGSNFTLKIRSTKLEDSAMYFCASRVATQGTFNEQFFGPGTRLTVL.

The rearrangement links TRBV7-9 to TRBJ1-4, with 10 bases matching TRBD1. Germline lookup yields CDR1 SEHNR and CDR2 FQNEAQ (reference sequence). V was clipped by 5 bases and J by 5 bases; unmatched bases: 5. The CDR3 contains 15 residues. In DNA, the CDR3 is TGTGCCAGCAGCGAAAAGGGACAGGGGAATGAAAAACTGTTTTTT. It is translated as CASSEKGQGNEKLFF.

The chain combines TRBV5-5 with TRBJ1-1; unclear D gene. V was trimmed by 4 bases and J by 1 base, leaving 11 bases between them. The CDR3 length is 14 residues. In germline, CDR1 is SGHKS, CDR2 YYEKEE (reference sequence). CDR3 sequence (DNA): TGTGCCAGCAGCACACTCTCGGGGAACACTGAAGCTTTCTTT. Its protein product is CASSTLSGNTEAFF. Based on the CDR3 plus reference TRBV5-5 and TRBJ1-1, the full variable domain is DAGVTQSPTHLIKTRGQQVTLRCSPISGHKSVSWYQQVLGQGPQFIFQYYEKEERGRGNFPDRFSARQFPNYSSELNVNALLLGDSALYLCASSTLSGNTEAFFGQGTRLTVV.

The chain combines TRBV10-3 with TRBJ2-6; TRBD1 aligns across 10 bases. The CDR3 length is 16 residues. Germline V CDR1 and CDR2: ENHRY, SYGVKD. Trimming cost V 5 bases and J 1 base; bases outside gene matches: 2. The CDR3 is CAISRGQGSGANVLTF. The DNA for the CDR3 is TGTGCCATCAGTCGGGGACAGGGGTCTGGGGCCAACGTCCTGACTTTC.

V usage is TRBV12-3 or TRBV12-4 and J usage is TRBJ1-2, with 7 bases aligning to TRBD1. The CDR3 length is 13 residues. The trim removed 6 bases at V and 10 bases at J, leaving 11 bases unmatched. The CDR3 DNA reads TGTGCCAGCAGGAGGACAGGACCTGATGACTACACCTTC. Translation: CASRRTGPDDYTF.

The table lists this clone with a few counts. The J gene is TRBJ1-1, the V gene TRBV4-1, with a tentative D call TRBD1 (6 bases). The germline gives CDR1 MGHRA, CDR2 YSYEKL. This CDR3 region has 16 residues. V lost 3 bases, J lost 0 bases, and 14 bases lay in between. CDR3 sequence: CASSQTTGTMNTEAFF. CDR3 DNA sequence: TGCGCCAGCAGCCAGACGACAGGAACGATGAACACTGAAGCTTTCTTT.

The chain has TRBV7-6 and TRBJ1-2; 8 positions agree with TRBD1. V lost 5 bases, J lost 8 bases, and 10 bases stayed unmatched. Per the germline V gene, CDR1 is SGHVS and CDR2 is FNYEAQ. The CDR3 is made up of 14 amino acids. The CDR3 nucleotides read TGTGCCAGCAGCGCATCAGGGGGCGCAGGAGGCTACACCTTC. It encodes CASSASGGAGGYTF.

The V call is TRBV6-2 or TRBV6-3, the J call TRBJ2-2, with D possibly being TRBD1 (7 bases). With 5 bases removed from V and 3 bases from J, the gap between germline ends came to 16 bases. This CDR3 contains 16 residues. CDR1 MNHEY and CDR2 SVGEGT come from the germline V gene. The chain's CDR3 is CASSPHRGGDTGELFF. As DNA, the CDR3 is TGTGCCAGCAGTCCGCACAGGGGAGGAGACACCGGGGAGCTGTTTTTT.

The rearrangement uses TRBV9 and TRBJ1-1; 9 bases map to TRBD1. The CDR3 contains 15 residues. The V segment lost 4 bases and the J segment 3 bases; nucleotides outside the gene matches: 7. From germline, CDR1 is SGDLS and CDR2 YYNGEE. CDR3 DNA: TGTGCCAGCAGCCCCCTTCGGACAGGGGACACTGAAGCTTTCTTT. Translated, it gives CASSPLRTGDTEAFF.

In its sample, this clone was seen a few times. The rearrangement links TRBV7-6 to TRBJ2-1; 9 bases are a match to TRBD2. Germline V gene sequence: CDR1 SGHVS, CDR2 FNYEAQ. Trimming cost V 1 base and J 7 bases; bases outside gene matches: 5. The CDR3 totals 15 residues. The CDR3 nucleotides are TGTGCCAGCAGCTTAGGGTGGGGACTAGCTAATGAGCAGTTCTTC. Encoded protein: CASSLGWGLANEQFF.

The J gene is TRBJ2-7, the V gene TRBV2; 11 bases fit TRBD2. The CDR3 consists of 15 residues. Trimming at V came to 7 bases and at J to 0 bases, leaving 5 bases not matched to a gene. Looked up from germline, CDR1 is SNHLY and CDR2 is FYNNEI. Here the CDR3 DNA reads TGTGCCAGCACCCTGACTAGCGGGGTCTCCTACGAGCAGTACTTC. The encoded protein is CASTLTSGVSYEQYF.

V is TRBV3-1 (or the pseudogene TRBV3-2) and J is TRBJ1-2, with TRBD1 matching over 10 bases. In germline, CDR1 is LGHDT, CDR2 YNNKEL (reference sequence). Unmatched junction bases numbered 11, after V lost 0 bases and J lost 4 bases. This CDR3 has 18 residues. The CDR3 DNA follows: TGTGCCAGCAGCCAAGATAGGGACAGGGGAAAGATTCTCTATGGCTACACCTTC. Protein: CASSQDRDRGKILYGYTF.

The chain couples TRBV5-1 to TRBJ1-1; possible D gene TRBD1, 6 bases. V gave up 3 bases and J gave up 6 bases, with 12 bases separating them. Germline CDR1 is SGHRS and CDR2 is YFSETQ. The CDR3 has 13 residues. CDR3 nucleotide sequence: TGCGCCAGCAGCTCCGAGGGGGGGCCTGAAGCTTTCTTT. It is translated as CASSSEGGPEAFF.

This clone occurred once. The chain couples TRBV5-1 to TRBJ2-5, with 7 bases fitting TRBD2. CDR1 is SGHRS and CDR2 is YFSETQ in the germline V gene. The CDR3 contains 16 residues. J lost 2 bases, V lost 1 base, and 8 bases had no gene match. CDR3: CASSLRSGGRQETQYF. DNA of the CDR3: TGCGCCAGCAGCTTGAGGTCCGGCGGGAGACAAGAGACCCAGTACTTC. The complete variable domain, with remaining parts taken from reference TRBV5-1 and TRBJ2-5, reads KAGVTQTPRYLIKTRGQQVTLSCSPISGHRSVSWYQQTPGQGLQFLFEYFSETQRNKGNFPGRFSGRQFSNSRSEMNVSTLELGDSALYLCASSLRSGGRQETQYFGPGTRLLVL.